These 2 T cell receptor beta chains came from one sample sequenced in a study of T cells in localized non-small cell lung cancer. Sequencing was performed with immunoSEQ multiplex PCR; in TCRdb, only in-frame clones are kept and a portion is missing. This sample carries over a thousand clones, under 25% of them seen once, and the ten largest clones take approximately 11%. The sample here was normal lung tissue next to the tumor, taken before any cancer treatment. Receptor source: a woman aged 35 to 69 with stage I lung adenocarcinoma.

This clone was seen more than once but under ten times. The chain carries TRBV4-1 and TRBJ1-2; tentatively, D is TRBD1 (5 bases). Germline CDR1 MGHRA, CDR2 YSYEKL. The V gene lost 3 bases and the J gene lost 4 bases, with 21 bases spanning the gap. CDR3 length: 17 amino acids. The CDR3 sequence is CASSQATGGGKGYGYTF. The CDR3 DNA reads TGCGCCAGCAGCCAGGCCACAGGAGGAGGGAAAGGCTATGGCTACACCTTC.

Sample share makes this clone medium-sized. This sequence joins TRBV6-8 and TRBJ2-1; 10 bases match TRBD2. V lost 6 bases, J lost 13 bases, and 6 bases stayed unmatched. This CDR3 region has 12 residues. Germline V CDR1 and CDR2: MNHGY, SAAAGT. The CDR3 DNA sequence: TGTGCCAGCAGACTAGCGGGATCTTTACAGTTCTTC. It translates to CASRLAGSLQFF.